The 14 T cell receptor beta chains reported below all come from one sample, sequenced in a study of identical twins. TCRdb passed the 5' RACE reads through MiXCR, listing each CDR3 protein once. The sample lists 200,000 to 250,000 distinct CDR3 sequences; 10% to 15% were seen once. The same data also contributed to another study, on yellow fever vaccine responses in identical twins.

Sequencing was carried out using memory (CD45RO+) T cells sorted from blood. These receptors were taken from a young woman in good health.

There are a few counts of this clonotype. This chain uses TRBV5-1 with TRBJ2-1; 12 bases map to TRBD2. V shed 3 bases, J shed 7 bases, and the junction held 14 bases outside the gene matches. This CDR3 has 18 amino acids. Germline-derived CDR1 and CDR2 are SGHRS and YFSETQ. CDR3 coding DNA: TGCGCCAGCAGCTCTCTGGGGACGACTAGCGGGGGTTCAAATGAGCAGTTCTTC. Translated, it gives CASSSLGTTSGGSNEQFF.

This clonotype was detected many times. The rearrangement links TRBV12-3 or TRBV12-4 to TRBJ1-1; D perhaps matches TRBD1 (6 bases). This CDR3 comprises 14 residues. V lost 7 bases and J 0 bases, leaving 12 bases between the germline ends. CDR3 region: CASTPGALNTEAFF. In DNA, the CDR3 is TGTGCCAGCACACCGGGGGCTCTGAACACTGAAGCTTTCTTT.

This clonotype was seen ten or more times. The CDR3: CATQTGRHEKLFF. The DNA of the CDR3 is TGTGCCACCCAGACAGGTCGTCATGAAAAACTGTTTTTT. The chain employs TRBV2 and TRBJ1-4, with D possibly matching TRBD1 (6 bases). Germline values: CDR1 SNHLY, CDR2 FYNNEI. V lost 10 bases and J lost 6, with 15 bases in between. CDR3 length: 13 residues.

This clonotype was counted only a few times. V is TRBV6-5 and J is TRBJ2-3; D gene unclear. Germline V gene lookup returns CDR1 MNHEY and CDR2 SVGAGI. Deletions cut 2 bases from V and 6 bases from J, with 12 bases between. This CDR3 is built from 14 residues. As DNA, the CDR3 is TGTGCCAGCAGTTACCGAGGTCTCTCGGATACGCAGTATTTT. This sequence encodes CASSYRGLSDTQYF.

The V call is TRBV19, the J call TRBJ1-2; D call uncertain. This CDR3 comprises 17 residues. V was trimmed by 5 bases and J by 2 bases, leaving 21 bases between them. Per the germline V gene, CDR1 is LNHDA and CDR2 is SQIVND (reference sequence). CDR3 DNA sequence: TGTGCCAGTAGTGTGCACACTCCGGGAAACGAGAACTATGGCTACACCTTC. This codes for CASSVHTPGNENYGYTF. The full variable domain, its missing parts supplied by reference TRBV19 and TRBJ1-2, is DGGITQSPKYLFRKEGQNVTLSCEQNLNHDAMYWYRQDPGQGLRLIYYSQIVNDFQKGDIAEGYSVSREKKESFPLTVTSAQKNPTAFYLCASSVHTPGNENYGYTFGSGTRLTVV.

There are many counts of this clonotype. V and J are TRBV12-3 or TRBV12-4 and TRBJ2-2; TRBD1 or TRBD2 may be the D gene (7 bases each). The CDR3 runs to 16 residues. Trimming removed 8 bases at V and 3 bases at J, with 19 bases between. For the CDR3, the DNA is TGTGCCAGCCATCCCCAGCGGGACAGCCACACCGGGGAGCTGTTTTTT. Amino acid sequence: CASHPQRDSHTGELFF.

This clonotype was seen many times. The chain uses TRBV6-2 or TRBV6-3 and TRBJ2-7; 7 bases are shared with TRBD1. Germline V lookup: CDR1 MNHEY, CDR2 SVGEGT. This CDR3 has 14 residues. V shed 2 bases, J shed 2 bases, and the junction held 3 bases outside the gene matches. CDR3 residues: CASSYGQEAYEQYF. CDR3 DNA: TGTGCCAGCAGTTACGGACAGGAAGCCTACGAGCAGTACTTC.

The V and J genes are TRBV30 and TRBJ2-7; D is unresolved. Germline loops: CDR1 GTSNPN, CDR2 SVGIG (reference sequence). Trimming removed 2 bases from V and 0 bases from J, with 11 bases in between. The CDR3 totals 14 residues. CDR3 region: CAWSHSPSSYEQYF. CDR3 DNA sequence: TGTGCCTGGAGTCACAGTCCAAGCTCCTACGAGCAGTACTTC.

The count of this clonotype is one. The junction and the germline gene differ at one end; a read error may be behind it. The CDR3 DNA sequence: TGCATTGCTAGTAGAGAGACCCAGTACTTC. Translating gives CIASRETQYF. This sequence joins TRBV20-1 and TRBJ2-5, with D uncertain. CDR1 is DFQATT, CDR2 SNEGSKA, per germline (reference sequence). The CDR3 length is 10 residues.

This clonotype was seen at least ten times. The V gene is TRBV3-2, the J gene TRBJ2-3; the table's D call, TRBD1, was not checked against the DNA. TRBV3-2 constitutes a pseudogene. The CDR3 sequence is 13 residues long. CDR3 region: CASSQDRNGAGGF. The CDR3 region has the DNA TGTGCCAGCAGCCAAGATCGGAACGGGGCAGGCGGTTTT.

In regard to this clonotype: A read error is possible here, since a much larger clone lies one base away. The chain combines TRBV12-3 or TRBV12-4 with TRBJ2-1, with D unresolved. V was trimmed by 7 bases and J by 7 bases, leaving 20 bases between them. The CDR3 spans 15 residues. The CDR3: CASNFRVSSQNEQFF. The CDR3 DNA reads TGTGCCAGCAATTTCCGGGTTTCCTCGCAGAATGAGCAGTTCTTC.

The CDR3 region is CASSNGGDTQYF. The DNA of the CDR3 is TGTGCCAGCAGTAACGGGGGGGATACGCAGTATTTT. The V and J genes are TRBV2 and TRBJ2-3; TRBD2 aligns across 7 bases. This CDR3 contains 12 residues. Losses at the gene ends were 5 bases for V and 6 bases for J; bases not matched to a gene: 2. CDR1 is SNHLY and CDR2 is FYNNEI in the germline V gene.

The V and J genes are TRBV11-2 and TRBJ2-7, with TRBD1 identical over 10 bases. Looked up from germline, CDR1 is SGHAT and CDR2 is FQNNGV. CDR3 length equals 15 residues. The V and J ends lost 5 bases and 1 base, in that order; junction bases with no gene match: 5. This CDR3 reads CASSARDRGSYEQYF. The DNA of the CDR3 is TGTGCCAGCAGCGCTAGGGACAGGGGATCCTACGAGCAGTACTTC.

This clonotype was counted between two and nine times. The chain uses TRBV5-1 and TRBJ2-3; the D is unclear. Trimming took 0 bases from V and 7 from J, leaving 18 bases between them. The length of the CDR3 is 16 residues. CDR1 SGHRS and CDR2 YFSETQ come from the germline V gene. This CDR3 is CASSLGEANMRNTQYF. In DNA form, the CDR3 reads TGCGCCAGCAGCTTGGGTGAGGCAAACATGAGAAATACGCAGTATTTT. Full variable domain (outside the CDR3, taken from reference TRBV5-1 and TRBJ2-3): KAGVTQTPRYLIKTRGQQVTLSCSPISGHRSVSWYQQTPGQGLQFLFEYFSETQRNKGNFPGRFSGRQFSNSRSEMNVSTLELGDSALYLCASSLGEANMRNTQYFGPGTRLTVL.